The 16 T cell receptor beta chains listed next were all sequenced from one sample in a study of T cell responses to AZD1222 COVID-19 vaccine. Assay used: immunoSEQ multiplex PCR; TCRdb lists only in-frame clones, some missing. The sample consists of 80,000 to 100,000 clones, roughly 91% of them appearing once. This specimen was peripheral blood, taken on day 0 of MenACWY control vaccination. These receptors originate from an adult in good health.

This clone was seen only a few times. The chain has TRBV4-3 and TRBJ1-1; no definite D call. The CDR3 spans 16 residues. Trimming took off 5 bases at V and 3 bases at J, with 19 bases between the two ends. The germline V gene encodes CDR1 LGHNA and CDR2 YSLEER. CDR3 loop: CASSTRQYDIYTEAFF. CDR3 coding DNA: TGCGCCAGCAGCACCCGACAATACGACATCTACACTGAAGCTTTCTTT.

The chain combines TRBV4-3 with TRBJ2-3, with 11 bases identical to TRBD2. V lost 2 bases to trimming and J lost 5 bases; unmatched junction nucleotides: 9. This CDR3 region has 17 residues. CDR1 is LGHNA and CDR2 is YSLEER in the germline V gene. Here the CDR3 DNA reads TGCGCCAGCAGCCAATCCCTAGCGGGGGGAGGGATAGATACGCAGTATTTT. Its translation is CASSQSLAGGGIDTQYF.

The gene calls are TRBV7-8 and TRBJ1-5; D remains ambiguous. The V gene's germline CDR1 is SGHVS and CDR2 FQNEAQ. V lost 3 bases, J lost 0 bases, and 6 bases lay in between. CDR3 length equals 14 residues. The CDR3 nucleotides are TGTGCCAGCAGCTTGGCCGTTAGCAATCAGCCCCAGCATTTT. Translated: CASSLAVSNQPQHF.

The V call is TRBV11-3, the J call TRBJ2-7; D gene uncertain. Trimming stripped 4 bases from V and 3 bases from J, with 7 bases between. Germline V gene sequence: CDR1 SGHNT, CDR2 YENEEA. This CDR3 contains 12 residues. CDR3 bases: TGTGCCAGCAGCTCGATGGACTACGAGCAGTACTTC. Translation gives CASSSMDYEQYF.

This chain joins TRBV19 and TRBJ1-2; D is undetermined. The CDR3 consists of 11 residues. CDR1 is LNHDA, CDR2 SQIVND, per germline (reference sequence). The germline V and J ends were trimmed by 3 bases and 9 bases, with 8 bases remaining between them. Here the CDR3 DNA reads TGTGCCAGTAGTATCCGACAAAGCTACACCTTC. The encoded protein is CASSIRQSYTF. Filled out from reference TRBV19 and TRBJ1-2, the complete variable domain reads DGGITQSPKYLFRKEGQNVTLSCEQNLNHDAMYWYRQDPGQGLRLIYYSQIVNDFQKGDIAEGYSVSREKKESFPLTVTSAQKNPTAFYLCASSIRQSYTFGSGTRLTVV.

V usage is TRBV7-2 and J usage is TRBJ2-7; 9 positions match TRBD1. Germline CDR1 reads SGHTA; CDR2 reads FQGNSA. CDR3 length: 15 amino acids. V dropped 1 base and J dropped 2; count of bases not matched to a gene: 3. In nucleotides, the CDR3 is TGTGCCAGCAGCTTAGAAGACAGGGGGGCCTACGAGCAGTACTTC. Translated, it gives CASSLEDRGAYEQYF.

The genes are TRBV19 and TRBJ1-5; no reliable D call. Germline V gene lookup returns CDR1 LNHDA and CDR2 SQIVND (reference sequence). V was clipped by 3 bases and J by 4 bases, with 7 bases between them. The CDR3 has 13 residues. The CDR3 sequence is CASSIGQNQPQHF. For the CDR3, the DNA is TGTGCCAGTAGTATTGGCCAGAATCAGCCCCAGCATTTT.

This clone was observed at least ten times. The chain uses TRBV6-5 and TRBJ2-7; 7 positions match TRBD1. CDR3 length equals 13 residues. Trimming at V came to 0 bases and at J to 4 bases, leaving 0 bases not matched to a gene. The germline CDR1 and CDR2 sequences are MNHEY and SVGAGI. The CDR3 here is CASSYSGQYEQYF. The CDR3 DNA reads as TGTGCCAGCAGTTACTCGGGACAGTACGAGCAGTACTTC.

This chain links TRBV6-2 or TRBV6-3 with TRBJ1-5, with D possibly TRBD1 on 6 matching bases. The CDR3 runs 16 residues. The germline V gene has CDR1 MNHEY and CDR2 SVGEGT. Trimming removed 0 bases from V and 3 bases from J, with 12 bases in between. The CDR3, as DNA: TGTGCCAGCAGTTACTCGGCGGGGGCCCCCAATCAGCCCCAGCATTTT. As protein: CASSYSAGAPNQPQHF.

V and J are TRBV5-1 and TRBJ1-1, with 10 bases aligning to TRBD1. CDR1 is SGHRS, CDR2 YFSETQ, per germline. Trimming cost V 6 bases and J 6 bases; bases outside gene matches: 8. There are 14 residues in the CDR3. The CDR3 bases are TGCGCCAGCACCGACGACAGGGGGCGAGCTGAAGCTTTCTTT. Its translation is CASTDDRGRAEAFF.

V gene TRBV20-1 combines with J gene TRBJ1-2; TRBD1 agrees at 7 bases. CDR3 length: 11 residues. J lost 13 bases, V lost 0 bases, and 5 bases had no gene match. From germline, CDR1 is DFQATT and CDR2 SNEGSKA (reference sequence). The CDR3 nucleotides are TGCAGTGCTAGAGACATCTCAGGGGGCACCTTC. Translation gives CSARDISGGTF.

The genes are TRBV27 and TRBJ2-1; 11 bases agree with TRBD2. With 5 bases clipped from V and 6 bases from J, the junction kept 3 bases outside the gene matches. Germline V lookup: CDR1 MNHEY, CDR2 SMNVEV (reference sequence). The CDR3 covers 14 residues. In nucleotides, the CDR3 is TGTGCCAGCAGTATACTAGCGGGGGTCAATGAGCAGTTCTTC. This sequence encodes CASSILAGVNEQFF.

This clone was found a few times. This chain joins TRBV10-3 and TRBJ1-2; TRBD1 aligns across 9 bases. Looked up from germline, CDR1 is ENHRY and CDR2 is SYGVKD. With 6 bases clipped from V and 5 bases from J, the junction kept 4 bases outside the gene matches. This CDR3 is 13 amino acids long. The CDR3 DNA follows: TGTGCCATCAGAGTCGACAGGGGGTATGGCTACACCTTC. This encodes CAIRVDRGYGYTF.

This clone was observed a handful of times. The chain combines TRBV7-6 with TRBJ1-6; no clear D gene. Germline V gene data show CDR1 as SGHVS and CDR2 as FNYEAQ. The CDR3 consists of 15 residues. V was pared by 5 bases and J by 9 bases, with 17 bases between. The CDR3 sequence is CASSVHEGSSSPLHF. The DNA of the CDR3 is TGTGCCAGCAGCGTCCACGAGGGCAGTAGTTCACCCCTCCACTTT.

V is TRBV7-3 and J is TRBJ1-1; the D gene is possibly TRBD1 (6 bases). CDR1 SGHTA and CDR2 FQGTGA come from the germline V gene. Trimming took off 4 bases at V and 7 bases at J, with 13 bases between the two ends. The CDR3 is 13 residues long. CDR3 coding DNA: TGTGCCAGCAGCTCCAGGGGCCCGGATGAAGCTTTCTTT. Translated: CASSSRGPDEAFF.

The chain carries TRBV4-2 and TRBJ1-4; 8 nucleotides align to TRBD1. The V and J ends lost 1 base and 9 bases, in that order; junction bases with no gene match: 13. The germline CDR1 and CDR2 sequences are LGHNA and YNFKEQ. The CDR3 has 17 residues. The CDR3 loop reads CASSQVSAGQGEKKLFF. The CDR3 DNA sequence: TGTGCCAGCAGCCAAGTTTCGGCAGGACAGGGAGAGAAAAAACTGTTTTTT.